This T cell receptor (beta chain) is drawn from a study of T-cell memory formation after mild COVID-19. Germline V gene data show CDR1 as MDHEN and CDR2 as SYDVKM. This CDR3 spans 16 amino acids. TCRdb redid the calling of the 5' RACE reads with MiXCR, one entry per CDR3 protein. The sample yields 250,000 to 300,000 distinct CDR3 sequences, around 15% seen once. The rearrangement uses TRBV28 and TRBJ2-5; 10 nucleotides match TRBD2. The source of this sequence is a man younger than 30 who had mild COVID-19 (a few samples of this study predate the infection). Cell type and time point are not known. Specimen: PBMCs or a T cell subset sorted from them (not recorded which). CDR3 residues: CATASGSGRSVETQYF. CDR3 nucleotide sequence: TGTGCAACCGCTAGCGGTAGCGGGAGGAGCGTAGAGACCCAGTACTTC.